The 10 T cell receptor beta chains reported below all come from one sample, sequenced in a study of T-cell reconstitution after alpha-beta-depleted transplantation in children. Unique molecular identifiers were used in preparing the TCRbeta library. MiXCR was run by TCRdb on the PCR reads, yielding one entry per CDR3 protein. The sample has approximately 500,000 distinct CDR3 sequences, 10% seen once; the top ten hold around 2.2%. Sequenced material: PBMCs, taken before TCRalphabeta/CD19-depleted stem cell transplant. The origin of the receptors is a child aged 2 to 15 with inherited bone marrow failure, due to receive a stem cell transplant.

This clonotype was observed many times. The chain joins TRBV5-1 to TRBJ1-4; 8 positions agree with TRBD1. The CDR3 contains 16 residues. With 4 bases clipped from V and 8 bases from J, the junction kept 13 bases outside the gene matches. CDR1 SGHRS and CDR2 YFSETQ come from the germline V gene. The CDR3 DNA is TGCGCCAGCAGCGTCCGATCCGACAGGGGTTACGAAAAACTGTTTTTT. Translating gives CASSVRSDRGYEKLFF.

This clonotype was found many times. V and J are TRBV20-1 and TRBJ1-1; D gene uncertain. The CDR3 length is 15 residues. In germline, CDR1 is DFQATT, CDR2 SNEGSKA (reference sequence). Between the trimmed V and J ends, which lost 0 bases and 1 base, there was a span of 12 bases. The CDR3 DNA reads as TGCAGTGCTAGAGAACCGGTCGGCAAGAACACTGAAGCTTTCTTT. Translating it yields CSAREPVGKNTEAFF.

This clonotype was recorded at least ten times. V is TRBV6-5 and J is TRBJ2-2; D is possibly TRBD1 or TRBD2 (6 bases each). V shed 0 bases and J shed 5 bases, with 16 bases lying between them. The germline CDR1 and CDR2 sequences are MNHEY and SVGAGI. CDR3 length equals 17 residues. CDR3 amino acids: CASSYSIIGGTTGELFF. DNA for the CDR3: TGTGCCAGCAGTTACTCGATTATCGGGGGCACAACCGGGGAGCTGTTTTTT.

The chain couples TRBV29-1 to TRBJ2-7; TRBD2 agrees at 8 bases. CDR1 and CDR2 from the germline V gene are SQVTM and ANQGSEA. The V and J ends lost 0 bases and 2 bases, in that order; junction bases with no gene match: 6. The CDR3 totals 15 residues. The CDR3 nucleotides read TGCAGCGTTGAAGATGGGGCGGGGGGTACCTACGAGCAGTACTTC. This gives the protein CSVEDGAGGTYEQYF.

This clonotype was seen at least ten times. The chain couples TRBV24-1 to TRBJ2-1, with D tentatively TRBD1 (6 bases). V shed 2 bases and J shed 2 bases, with 6 bases lying between them. Germline V CDR1 and CDR2: KGHDR, SFDVKD. The CDR3 runs to 14 residues. The CDR3 nucleotides read TGTGCCACCAGTGATTACAGGGCCTACAATGAGCAGTTCTTC. Encoded protein: CATSDYRAYNEQFF.

This clonotype came up many times. The chain couples TRBV27 to TRBJ2-3, with TRBD2 matching over 12 bases. With 3 bases clipped from V and 5 bases from J, the junction kept 6 bases outside the gene matches. CDR1 MNHEY and CDR2 SMNVEV come from the germline V gene (reference sequence). The CDR3 covers 16 residues. The CDR3 coding sequence is TGTGCCAGCAGTTTCGCTAGCGGGAGGGGGCAAGATACGCAGTATTTT. Protein sequence: CASSFASGRGQDTQYF.

The chain recombines TRBV14 with TRBJ1-4, with D unclear. This CDR3 has 15 residues. Trimming cost V 1 base and J 8 bases, with 14 bases left between them. Germline CDR1 is SGHDN and CDR2 is FVKESK. The CDR3 loop reads CASSQGRTSWEKLFF. CDR3 nucleotides: TGTGCCAGCAGCCAAGGGCGGACCTCGTGGGAAAAACTGTTTTTT.

This clonotype appeared many times. CDR3 nucleotide sequence: TGTGCCTGGACCCCGACAGGGATCGGATACGAGCAGTACTTC. Encoded protein: CAWTPTGIGYEQYF. The chain has TRBV30 and TRBJ2-7; 7 positions match TRBD1. Losses at the gene ends were 4 bases for V and 4 bases for J; bases not matched to a gene: 10. The CDR3 contains 14 residues. Per germline, CDR1 GTSNPN and CDR2 SVGIG (reference sequence).

Many counts were recorded for this clonotype. J is TRBJ2-7 and V is TRBV7-9, with D hard to call. Germline V gene data show CDR1 as SEHNR and CDR2 as FQNEAQ (reference sequence). This CDR3 spans 11 amino acids. The V and J ends lost 7 bases and 7 bases respectively, with 11 bases between them. The CDR3 sequence is CASNSLREQYF. The CDR3 region has the DNA TGTGCCAGCAACTCCCTTCGGGAGCAGTACTTC.

The J gene is TRBJ1-5, the V gene TRBV19; 9 nucleotides align to TRBD1. Germline CDR1 and CDR2: LNHDA and SQIVND (reference sequence). The CDR3 length is 17 residues. V lost 5 bases and J lost 5; bases outside the gene matches: 13. The CDR3 loop reads CASSVWAGQGWDQPQHF. CDR3 DNA sequence: TGTGCCAGTAGTGTTTGGGCGGGACAGGGCTGGGATCAGCCCCAGCATTTT.